What follows are 25 T cell receptor beta chains derived from one specimen sequenced in a study of shared clonotypes between healthy human individuals. Generated by immunoSEQ multiplex PCR, the TCRdb table keeps only in-frame clones and is missing some. The profile shows approximately 2.3 million clones, approximately 93% of them singletons. The sample comprised naive CD4+ T cells from PBMCs. Subset: CD45RA+ positively selected. Source of these receptors: a man younger than 35 in good health. Some clones in this sample may be carry-over from other donors' samples.

The rearrangement joins TRBV19 to TRBJ1-5; D might be TRBD1 (6 bases). Germline CDR1 and CDR2: LNHDA and SQIVND (reference sequence). Between the trimmed V and J ends, which lost 5 bases and 5 bases, there was a span of 7 bases. CDR3 size: 12 residues. The CDR3, as DNA: TGTGCCAGTAGTCAGGGGTATCAGCCCCAGCATTTT. Encoded protein: CASSQGYQPQHF.

The CDR3 loop is CASHPSSGANVLTF. The CDR3 DNA sequence: TGCGCCAGCCACCCCAGCTCTGGGGCCAACGTCCTGACTTTC. J is TRBJ2-6 and V is TRBV5-1; no firm D call. This CDR3 spans 14 amino acids. V lost 7 bases, J lost 0 bases, and 8 bases lay in between. Looked up from germline, CDR1 is SGHRS and CDR2 is YFSETQ.

This chain uses TRBV21-1 with TRBJ2-7. TRBV21-1 is recorded as a pseudogene. This CDR3 region has 12 residues. The CDR3 DNA is TGTGCCAGCAGCAAAAGAACGGCAGGGGAGGACTTC. Translation gives CASSKRTAGEDF.

On this clone: This same CDR3 is encoded by further DNA sequences in the sample. The rearrangement joins TRBV11-2 to TRBJ1-3; D is perhaps TRBD1 (5 bases). The germline CDR1 and CDR2 sequences are SGHAT and FQNNGV. This CDR3 is 15 amino acids long. V was trimmed by 6 bases and J by 0 bases, leaving 12 bases between them. In nucleotides, the CDR3 is TGTGCCAGCAGTCTCGGGGGGTTCTCTGGAAACACCATATATTTT. As protein: CASSLGGFSGNTIYF.

This clone was detected only a few times. Other DNA sequences in this sample translate to the same CDR3. V usage is TRBV6-1 and J usage is TRBJ2-7; D gene ambiguous. This CDR3 is built from 12 residues. V gave up 1 base and J gave up 1 base, with 2 bases separating them. The germline V gene encodes CDR1 MNHNS and CDR2 SASEGT. CDR3 DNA: TGTGCCAGCAGTGAAGGGTCCTACGAGCAGTACTTC. Protein sequence: CASSEGSYEQYF.

The rearrangement uses TRBV11-3 and TRBJ2-7; weak D call: TRBD2 (6 bases). The V gene's germline CDR1 is SGHNT and CDR2 YENEEA. The CDR3 length is 17 residues. V was trimmed by 0 bases and J by 4 bases, leaving 19 bases between them. The CDR3 spells CASSLDAATRSVYEQYF. Here the CDR3 DNA reads TGTGCCAGCAGCTTAGACGCCGCGACTAGAAGTGTTTACGAGCAGTACTTC.

The V and J genes are TRBV28 and TRBJ1-2, with D possibly matching TRBD1 (5 bases). Germline lookup yields CDR1 MDHEN and CDR2 SYDVKM. The CDR3 sequence is 14 residues long. V lost 3 bases, J lost 4 bases, and 12 bases lay in between. The CDR3 nucleotides are TGTGCCAGCAGTTTGTCGGCAGGGCTCTATGGCTACACCTTC. Protein product: CASSLSAGLYGYTF.

V and J are TRBV30 and TRBJ1-2; TRBD1 is a possible D gene (6 bases). V was shortened by 5 bases and J by 6 bases, with 13 bases between the two germline ends. The germline gives CDR1 GTSNPN, CDR2 SVGIG (reference sequence). The CDR3 has 12 amino acids. The CDR3 DNA reads TGTGCCTGGGGGACACCGGGTCATGGCTACACCTTC. Translation: CAWGTPGHGYTF.

V usage is TRBV29-1 and J usage is TRBJ2-2; no clear D. The CDR3 has 12 amino acids. Germline CDR1 is SQVTM and CDR2 is ANQGSEA. Between the trimmed V and J ends, which lost 4 bases and 6 bases, there was a span of 9 bases. The CDR3 here is CSVGPGPGELFF. CDR3 coding DNA: TGCAGCGTTGGACCGGGCCCCGGGGAGCTGTTTTTT.

This rearrangement joins TRBV7-6 to TRBJ2-7; D is unresolved. Deletions cut 6 bases from V and 0 bases from J, with 15 bases between. CDR1 is SGHVS, CDR2 FNYEAQ, per germline. The CDR3 is 15 residues long. CDR3 in DNA: TGTGCCAGCAGTCGAAAAGACTCGAGCTCCTACGAGCAGTACTTC. Protein product: CASSRKDSSSYEQYF.

V and J are TRBV7-2 and TRBJ1-5; D perhaps matches TRBD1 (5 bases). The CDR3 sequence is 15 residues long. CDR1 is SGHTA and CDR2 is FQGNSA in the germline V gene. V was pared by 5 bases and J by 5 bases, with 16 bases between. The DNA for the CDR3 is TGTGCCAGCAGCCTAGGGGCCGGGGTAGATCAGCCCCAGCATTTT. Residues: CASSLGAGVDQPQHF.

This chain uses TRBV7-3 with TRBJ2-5, with 11 positions matching TRBD2. The germline V gene has CDR1 SGHTA and CDR2 FQGTGA. The CDR3 extends over 17 amino acids. V trimming: 5 bases; J trimming: 4 bases; junction bases outside the gene matches: 12. CDR3 nucleotide sequence: TGTGCCAGCAGCCGAGGGGTTAGCGGGAGGGTAGGAGAGACCCAGTACTTC. It yields the protein CASSRGVSGRVGETQYF.

The chain recombines TRBV10-3 with TRBJ2-7; D is unclear. Trimming left V 5 bases short and J 4 bases short, with 12 bases between. Germline-derived CDR1 and CDR2 are ENHRY and SYGVKD. The CDR3 consists of 13 residues. CDR3 amino acids: CAISPPGDYEQYF. The CDR3 DNA follows: TGTGCCATCAGTCCTCCCGGTGATTACGAGCAGTACTTC.

The genes are TRBV7-2 and TRBJ2-1; the D gene is possibly TRBD2 (5 bases). There are 15 residues in the CDR3. Looked up from germline, CDR1 is SGHTA and CDR2 is FQGNSA. Trimming took 6 bases from V and 0 from J, leaving 12 bases between them. This CDR3 reads CASSRTRDSYNEQFF. DNA for the CDR3: TGTGCCAGCAGTCGGACTCGGGACTCCTACAATGAGCAGTTCTTC.

The V and J genes are TRBV4-1 and TRBJ2-2; no clear D. Germline-derived CDR1 and CDR2 are MGHRA and YSYEKL. The germline V and J ends were trimmed by 0 bases and 1 base, with 3 bases remaining between them. The CDR3 runs 14 residues. The CDR3 DNA reads as TGCGCCAGCAGCCAAGATATGAACACCGGGGAGCTGTTTTTT. Translated, it gives CASSQDMNTGELFF.

About this clone: Other nucleotide sequences in the sample specify the same CDR3. DNA of the CDR3: TGTGCCAGCAGCTTGGGGACAGCTGCTAGCACAGATACGCAGTATTTT. Its protein is CASSLGTAASTDTQYF. This sequence joins TRBV5-4 and TRBJ2-3; D is perhaps TRBD1 (6 bases). Germline CDR1 reads SGHNT; CDR2 reads YYREEE (reference sequence). The CDR3 runs 16 residues. The germline V and J ends were trimmed by 0 bases and 0 bases, with 11 bases remaining between them.

The chain has TRBV21-1 and TRBJ2-3; TRBD1 was called by the table and not checked on the DNA. TRBV21-1 represents a pseudogene. This CDR3 has 16 amino acids. The chain's CDR3 is CASSQGRDRGTDTQYF. The CDR3, as DNA: TGTGCCAGCAGCCAAGGGCGGGACAGGGGCACAGATACGCAGTATTTT.

The chain employs TRBV29-1 and TRBJ1-2, with D possibly matching TRBD1 (6 bases). V dropped 7 bases and J dropped 4 bases, with 16 bases sitting between them. This CDR3 has 13 residues. The germline gives CDR1 SQVTM, CDR2 ANQGSEA. CDR3 bases: TGCAGCGCCCCCGAGGGGGGAACCTATGGCTACACCTTC. Amino acid sequence: CSAPEGGTYGYTF.

This sequence joins TRBV5-1 and TRBJ2-5; 7 bases are shared with TRBD1. Germline V CDR1 and CDR2: SGHRS, YFSETQ. This CDR3 contains 17 residues. J was trimmed by 3 bases and V by 0 bases; bases with no gene match: 11. The CDR3 spells CASSLVGTAPREETQYF. Here the CDR3 DNA reads TGCGCCAGCAGCTTGGTCGGGACAGCACCCAGAGAAGAGACCCAGTACTTC.

This chain connects TRBV28 to TRBJ2-1; 9 bases line up with TRBD1. There are 14 residues in the CDR3. V lost 5 bases and J lost 9; bases outside the gene matches: 8. Germline-derived CDR1 and CDR2 are MDHEN and SYDVKM. The CDR3 region has the DNA TGTGCCAGCAGTCCAAACACAGGGGGCACTGAGCAGTTCTTC. Its translation is CASSPNTGGTEQFF.

The chain has TRBV7-9 and TRBJ2-1, with 10 bases lining up with TRBD2. The CDR3 sequence is 15 residues long. Trimming cost V 0 bases and J 9 bases; bases outside gene matches: 5. The germline V gene has CDR1 SEHNR and CDR2 FQNEAQ (reference sequence). This CDR3 is CASSLAAGGPVEQFF. Here the CDR3 DNA reads TGTGCCAGCAGCTTAGCAGCGGGAGGGCCGGTTGAGCAGTTCTTC.

Details on this clone: A read error may produce the germline difference seen at one junction end. This chain links TRBV2 with TRBJ1-5; 9 bases agree with TRBD1. The CDR3 runs 15 residues. CDR1 SNHLY and CDR2 FYNNEI come from the germline V gene. The CDR3 here is CASSEAGTGNRPQHF. Written as DNA, the CDR3 is TGTGCCAGCAGTGAAGCAGGGACAGGGAATCGGCCCCAGCATTTT. Using reference TRBV2 and TRBJ1-5 for the parts outside the CDR3, the full variable domain is EPEVTQTPSHQVTQMGQEVILRCVPISNHLYFYWYRQILGQKVEFLVSFYNNEISEKSEIFDDQFSVERPDGSNFTLKIRSTKLEDSAMYFCASSEAGTGNRPQHFGDGTRLSIL.

This chain joins TRBV29-1 and TRBJ2-4; D unclear. The V gene's germline CDR1 is SQVTM and CDR2 ANQGSEA. This CDR3 is 14 amino acids long. Trimming pared 2 bases from V and 1 base from J, leaving 9 bases between. The CDR3 here is CSVEQPRAKNIQYF. The CDR3 DNA reads as TGCAGCGTTGAACAGCCCAGGGCCAAAAACATTCAGTACTTC.

The gene calls are TRBV7-9 and TRBJ2-1, with 10 bases identical to TRBD2. Trimming removed 2 bases from V and 4 bases from J; junction bases left unmatched: 2. Germline V CDR1 and CDR2: SEHNR, FQNEAQ (reference sequence). The CDR3 has 15 amino acids. DNA of the CDR3: TGTGCCAGCAGCTTAACAGCGGGAGGGTACAATGAGCAGTTCTTC. It specifies CASSLTAGGYNEQFF. The full variable domain, completed using reference TRBV7-9 and TRBJ2-1, is DTGVSQNPRHKITKRGQNVTFRCDPISEHNRLYWYRQTLGQGPEFLTYFQNEAQLEKSRLLSDRFSAERPKGSFSTLEIQRTEQGDSAMYLCASSLTAGGYNEQFFGPGTRLTVL.

The chain has TRBV25-1 and TRBJ2-1; 7 bases align to TRBD1. CDR1 is MGHDK and CDR2 is SYGVNS in the germline V gene. The ends lost 0 bases at V and 4 bases at J; junction bases unmatched: 3. This CDR3 is built from 15 residues. CDR3 coding DNA: TGTGCCAGCAGTGAATATGGGACAGCATACAATGAGCAGTTCTTC. The encoded protein is CASSEYGTAYNEQFF.